Listed below are T cell receptor beta chains from one sample, sequenced in a study of blood T cells in healthy people across ages. TCRdb processed the 5' RACE reads anew with MiXCR; each CDR3 protein has one entry. The repertoire has about 1 million distinct CDR3 sequences, around 25% of them found once; the top ten carry approximately 0.75%. These data are also associated with another study on T cells of mothers and their children.

The source material was blood. All receptors come from a girl aged 2 to 10 in good health. Both conserved end residues are part of each CDR3. Fields, in order: clone size, CDR3 length, J gene, V gene, D gene, CDR3 protein, CDR3 DNA. The D gene is left open where the match is weak. Rows may omit the clone size; those that give it use once, few, many or a size class.

few	14	TRBJ2-7	TRBV18	.	CASSPGLVNYEQYF	TGTGCCAGCTCACCTGGACTCGTCAACTACGAGCAGTACTTC
few	19	TRBJ2-3	TRBV9	TRBD2	CASSANPQTSGGDTDTQYF	TGTGCCAGCAGCGCGAACCCTCAGACTAGCGGGGGGGACACAGATACGCAGTATTTT
.	17	TRBJ2-3	TRBV20-1	TRBD2	CSAVGLAGEAGTDTQYF	TGCAGTGCTGTGGGACTAGCGGGGGAGGCGGGCACAGATACGCAGTATTTT
.	15	TRBJ2-2	TRBV4-3	TRBD2	CASSQGGTMGGELFF	TGCGCCAGCAGCCAAGGGGGGACTATGGGCGGGGAGCTGTTTTTT
.	15	TRBJ1-5	TRBV7-2	.	CASSLEEGGGQPQHF	TGTGCCAGCAGCTTAGAGGAGGGGGGAGGTCAGCCCCAGCATTTT
few	17	TRBJ2-1	TRBV21-1	.	CASSKPGERGPYNEQFF	TGTGCCAGCAGCAAACCCGGGGAGCGGGGCCCTTACAATGAGCAGTTCTTC
few	14	TRBJ1-2	TRBV12-3/TRBV12-4	TRBD1	CASRRQGVNYGYTF	TGTGCCAGCAGGAGACAGGGGGTAAACTATGGCTACACCTTC
few	14	TRBJ2-1	TRBV7-3	.	CASSPIGGRGEQFF	TGTGCCAGCAGCCCAATTGGGGGTAGAGGCGAGCAGTTCTTC
few	14	TRBJ2-1	TRBV5-1	TRBD1	CASSSPTGLNEQFF	TGCGCCAGCAGTTCGCCGACAGGGCTCAATGAGCAGTTCTTC
.	16	TRBJ2-5	TRBV27	.	CASREQEGPFWETQYF	TGTGCCAGCCGAGAACAGGAGGGTCCTTTTTGGGAGACCCAGTACTTC
.	14	TRBJ2-3	TRBV7-2	.	CASSLTPAADTQYF	TGTGCCAGCAGCTTAACCCCTGCGGCAGATACGCAGTATTTT
.	13	TRBJ1-1	TRBV29-1	TRBD1	CSVGRGRTTEAFF	TGCAGCGTTGGGAGGGGGCGAACAACTGAAGCTTTCTTT
few	13	TRBJ2-5	TRBV5-1	.	CASLAQPGETQYF	TGCGCCAGCCTGGCTCAGCCGGGGGAGACCCAGTACTTC
.	14	TRBJ2-2	TRBV12-3/TRBV12-4	.	CASSFGQYTGELFF	TGTGCCAGCAGTTTTGGACAGTACACCGGGGAGCTGTTTTTT
.	13	TRBJ2-5	TRBV12-3/TRBV12-4	.	CASILNTEETQYF	TGTGCCAGCATCCTCAACACGGAAGAGACCCAGTACTTC
.	13	TRBJ1-2	TRBV20-1	.	CSARDHERRGYTF	TGCAGTGCTAGAGATCATGAGAGAAGGGGCTACACCTTC
.	16	TRBJ2-5	TRBV5-1	TRBD2	CASSVQTSGKQETQYF	TGCGCCAGCAGCGTCCAGACTAGCGGGAAACAAGAGACCCAGTACTTC
few	14	TRBJ2-4	TRBV4-1	TRBD2	CASGIAGAKNIQYF	TGCGCCAGCGGGATAGCGGGAGCCAAAAACATTCAGTACTTC
few	13	TRBJ2-1	TRBV2	TRBD1	CARGTGLYNEQFF	TGTGCCAGGGGGACAGGGTTATACAATGAGCAGTTCTTC
.	14	TRBJ2-1	TRBV19	.	CASSKATPYNEQFF	TGTGCCAGTAGTAAAGCTACCCCCTACAATGAGCAGTTCTTC
few	14	TRBJ2-1	TRBV11-2	.	CASSSGTRNNEQFF	TGTGCCAGCAGCTCTGGGACACGCAACAATGAGCAGTTCTTC
.	14	TRBJ2-5	TRBV27	.	CASSTKDAQETQYF	TGTGCCAGCAGCACCAAGGACGCCCAAGAGACCCAGTACTTC